This TCR beta chain derives from a study of long-term antiretroviral therapy in people with HIV. Sequencing relied on immunoSEQ assay v3.0, run at survey level. The table came from immunoSEQ multiplex PCR; TCRdb's copy has only in-frame clones and leaves some out. The data hold over 30,000 clones, with 78% observed a single time. The CDR3 consists of 13 residues. Deletions cut 2 bases from V and 5 bases from J, with 9 bases between. The germline V gene encodes CDR1 ENHRY and CDR2 SYGVKD. Sequenced here: unsorted PBMCs, sampled 3.1 years after starting antiretroviral therapy. The chain carries TRBV10-3 and TRBJ1-1; D possibly corresponds to TRBD1 (5 bases). The receptor comes from a woman in her forties or fifties with HIV. The DNA for the CDR3 is TGTGCCATCAGTGAGGGGGCCGGGACTGAAGCTTTCTTT. This encodes CAISEGAGTEAFF.